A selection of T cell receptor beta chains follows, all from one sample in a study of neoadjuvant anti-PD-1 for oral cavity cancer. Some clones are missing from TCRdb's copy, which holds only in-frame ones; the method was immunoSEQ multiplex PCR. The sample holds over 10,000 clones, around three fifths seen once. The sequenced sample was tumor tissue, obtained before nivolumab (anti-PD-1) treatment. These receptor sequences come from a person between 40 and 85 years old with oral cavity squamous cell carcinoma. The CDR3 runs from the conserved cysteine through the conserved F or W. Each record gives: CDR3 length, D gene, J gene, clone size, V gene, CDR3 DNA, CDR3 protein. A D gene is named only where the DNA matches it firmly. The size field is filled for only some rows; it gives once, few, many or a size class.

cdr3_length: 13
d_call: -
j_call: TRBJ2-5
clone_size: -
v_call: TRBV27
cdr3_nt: TGTGCCAGCAGTTTCGGCCGAGGGGAGACCCAGTACTTC
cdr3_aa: CASSFGRGETQYF

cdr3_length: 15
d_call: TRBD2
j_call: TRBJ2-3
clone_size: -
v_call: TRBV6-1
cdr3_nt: TGTGCCAGCAGTGAACTAGCGGGAGGGCCAGATACGCAGTATTTT
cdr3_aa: CASSELAGGPDTQYF

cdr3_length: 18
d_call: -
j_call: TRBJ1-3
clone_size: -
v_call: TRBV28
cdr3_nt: TGTGCCAGCAGCCGACACATTACAGGGACGAGCTCTGGAAACACCATATATTTT
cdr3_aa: CASSRHITGTSSGNTIYF

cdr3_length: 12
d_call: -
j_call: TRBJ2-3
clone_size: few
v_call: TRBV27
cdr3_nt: TGTGCCAGCAGCCTTCTAGGCGATACGCAGTATTTT
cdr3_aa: CASSLLGDTQYF

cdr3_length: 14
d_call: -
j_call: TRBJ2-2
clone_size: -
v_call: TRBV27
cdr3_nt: TGTGCCAGCACCCGGACCTGGAACACCGGGGAGCTGTTTTTT
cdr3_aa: CASTRTWNTGELFF

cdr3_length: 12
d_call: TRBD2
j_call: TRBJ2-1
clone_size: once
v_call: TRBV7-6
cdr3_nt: TGTGCCAGCACCTCCGGGGGGGCTGAGCAGTTCTTC
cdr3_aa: CASTSGGAEQFF

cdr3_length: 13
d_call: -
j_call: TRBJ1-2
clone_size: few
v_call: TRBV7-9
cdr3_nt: TGTGCCAGCAGCCCCGAGGGAGTCTATGGCTACACCTTC
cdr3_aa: CASSPEGVYGYTF

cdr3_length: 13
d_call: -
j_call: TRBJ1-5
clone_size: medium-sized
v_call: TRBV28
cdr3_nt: TGTGCCAGCAGTGATTATAGCAATCAGCCCCAGCATTTT
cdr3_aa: CASSDYSNQPQHF

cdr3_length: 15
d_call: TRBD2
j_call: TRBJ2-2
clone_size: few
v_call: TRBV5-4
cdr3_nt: TGTGCCAGCAGCCCTGGACTAGACCTGGACGGGGAGCTGTTTTTT
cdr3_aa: CASSPGLDLDGELFF

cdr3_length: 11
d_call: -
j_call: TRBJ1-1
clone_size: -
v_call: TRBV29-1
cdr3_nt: TGCAGCGTCGCACGGGGTACTGAAGCTTTCTTT
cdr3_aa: CSVARGTEAFF

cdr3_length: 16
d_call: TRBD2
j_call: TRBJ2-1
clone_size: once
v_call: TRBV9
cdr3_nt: TGTGCCAGCAGCCCCCAGCGCGGGAGGGCCTACAATGAGCAGTTCTTC
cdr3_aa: CASSPQRGRAYNEQFF

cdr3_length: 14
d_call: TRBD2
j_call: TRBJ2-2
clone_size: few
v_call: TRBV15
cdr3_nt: TGTGCCACCAGCCAAGCGGGAGGAACCGGGGAGCTGTTTTTT
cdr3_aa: CATSQAGGTGELFF

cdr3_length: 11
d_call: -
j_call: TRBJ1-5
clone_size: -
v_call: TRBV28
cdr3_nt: TGTGCCAGCAGCGAAAATCAGCCCCAGCATTTT
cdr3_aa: CASSENQPQHF

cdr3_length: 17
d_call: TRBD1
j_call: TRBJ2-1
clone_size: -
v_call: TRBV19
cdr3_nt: TGTGCCAGTAGTACCTTTCCCGGGACAGGGGACTACGATGAGCAGTTCTTC
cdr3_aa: CASSTFPGTGDYDEQFF

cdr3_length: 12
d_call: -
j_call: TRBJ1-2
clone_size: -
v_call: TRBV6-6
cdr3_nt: TGTGCCACGGGGGGCAGGGGCCGCGGCTACACCTTC
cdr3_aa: CATGGRGRGYTF

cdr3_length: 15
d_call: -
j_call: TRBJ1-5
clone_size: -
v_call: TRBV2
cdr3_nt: TGTGCCAGCAGTGAGCGGGACGGGGGCAATCAGCCCCAGCATTTT
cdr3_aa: CASSERDGGNQPQHF

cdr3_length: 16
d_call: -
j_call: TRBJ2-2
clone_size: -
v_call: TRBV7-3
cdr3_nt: TGTGCCAGCAGAGTTGGGCCTAACCCTAGTACCGGGGAGCTGTTTTTT
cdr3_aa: CASRVGPNPSTGELFF

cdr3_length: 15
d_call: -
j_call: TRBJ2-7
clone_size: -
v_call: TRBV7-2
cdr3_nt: TGTGCCAGCAGCTTATCAGCGATTAGCTCCTACGAGCAGTACTTC
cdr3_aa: CASSLSAISSYEQYF

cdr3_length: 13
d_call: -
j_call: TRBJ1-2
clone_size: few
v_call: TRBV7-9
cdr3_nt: TGTGCCAGCAGCTTAGCCCAGGGTGCAGGCTACACCTTC
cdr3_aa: CASSLAQGAGYTF

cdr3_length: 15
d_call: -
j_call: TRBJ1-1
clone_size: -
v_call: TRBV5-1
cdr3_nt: TGCGCCAGCAGCCCCGACGTGAGGATGAACACTGAAGCTTTCTTT
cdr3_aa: CASSPDVRMNTEAFF

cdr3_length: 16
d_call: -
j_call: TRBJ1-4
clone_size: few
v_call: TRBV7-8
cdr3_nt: TGTGCCAGCAAAAGAAGAGAGGGGTTGGTTAGCGAAAAACTGTTTTTT
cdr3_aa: CASKRREGLVSEKLFF

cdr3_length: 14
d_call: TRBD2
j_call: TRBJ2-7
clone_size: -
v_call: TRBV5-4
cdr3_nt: TGTGCCAGCAGCTCCGGACTAGAACTTTACGAGCAGTACTTC
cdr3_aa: CASSSGLELYEQYF

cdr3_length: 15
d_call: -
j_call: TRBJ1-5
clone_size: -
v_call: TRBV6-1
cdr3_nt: TGTGCCAGCAGTGAAGGTCCTAATAGCAATCAGCCCCAGCATTTT
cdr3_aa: CASSEGPNSNQPQHF

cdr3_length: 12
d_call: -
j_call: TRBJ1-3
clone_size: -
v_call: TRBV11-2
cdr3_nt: TGTGCCAGCCAGAATTCTGGAAACACCATATATTTT
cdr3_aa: CASQNSGNTIYF

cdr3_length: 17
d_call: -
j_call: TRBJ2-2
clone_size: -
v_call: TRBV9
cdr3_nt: TGTGCCAGCAGCCCCCCGGGGATAACGTCGAACACCGGGGAGCTGTTTTTT
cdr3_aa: CASSPPGITSNTGELFF

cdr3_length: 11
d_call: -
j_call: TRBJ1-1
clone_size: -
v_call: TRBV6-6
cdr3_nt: TGTGCCAGCAGTTACCCCCCGGAGACTTTCTTT
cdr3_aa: CASSYPPETFF

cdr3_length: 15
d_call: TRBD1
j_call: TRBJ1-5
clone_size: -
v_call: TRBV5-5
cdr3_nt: TGTGCCAGCAGCTTGACAGGGACAGGCAATCAGCCCCAGCATTTT
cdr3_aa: CASSLTGTGNQPQHF

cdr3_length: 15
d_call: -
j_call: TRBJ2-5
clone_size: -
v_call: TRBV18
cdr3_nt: TGTGCCAGCTCACCGGGGGGACAGAGCCAAGAGACCCAGTACTTC
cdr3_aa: CASSPGGQSQETQYF

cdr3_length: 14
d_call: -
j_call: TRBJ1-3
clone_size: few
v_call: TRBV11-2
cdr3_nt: TGTGCCAGCAGCTCCCAGTTGGGGGTCGAAGCCATATATTTT
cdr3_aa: CASSSQLGVEAIYF

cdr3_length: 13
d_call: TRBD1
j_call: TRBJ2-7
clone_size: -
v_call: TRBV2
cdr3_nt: TGTGCCAGCAGTGGGGACAGGTCCGGCGAGCAGTACTTC
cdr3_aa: CASSGDRSGEQYF

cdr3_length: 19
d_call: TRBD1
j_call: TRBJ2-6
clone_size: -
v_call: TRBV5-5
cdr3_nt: TGTGCCAGCAGTTTGGGGTTCCGGACAGGACTCTCTGGGGCCAACGTCCTGACTTTC
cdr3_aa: CASSLGFRTGLSGANVLTF

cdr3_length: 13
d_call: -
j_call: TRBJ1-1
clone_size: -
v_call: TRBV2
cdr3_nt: TGTGCCAGCAGTGTCGGGGAGAACACTGAAGCTTTCTTT
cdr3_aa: CASSVGENTEAFF

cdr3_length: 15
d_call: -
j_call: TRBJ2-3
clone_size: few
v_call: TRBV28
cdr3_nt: TGTGCCAGCACCAGGAGGGGGGGCTTGGAAGATACGCAGTATTTT
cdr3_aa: CASTRRGGLEDTQYF

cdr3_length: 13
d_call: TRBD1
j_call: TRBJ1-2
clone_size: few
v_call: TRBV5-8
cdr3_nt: TGTGCCAGCAGCGCCGGGACAGGGGGGGTCTACACCTTC
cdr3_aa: CASSAGTGGVYTF

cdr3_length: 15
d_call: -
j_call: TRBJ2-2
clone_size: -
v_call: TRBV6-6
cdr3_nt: TGTGCCAGCAGTTACGAGCGTTGGAATGGCGGGGAGCTGTTTTTT
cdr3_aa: CASSYERWNGGELFF

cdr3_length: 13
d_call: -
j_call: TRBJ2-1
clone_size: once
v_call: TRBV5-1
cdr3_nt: TGCGCCAGCAGCTCGCCCTCGGGTAATGAGCAGTTCTTC
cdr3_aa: CASSSPSGNEQFF

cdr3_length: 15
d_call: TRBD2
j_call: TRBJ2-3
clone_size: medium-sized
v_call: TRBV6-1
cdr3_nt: TGTGCCAGCACCCTACCTGGACTAGCCTTAGATACGCAGTATTTT
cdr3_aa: CASTLPGLALDTQYF

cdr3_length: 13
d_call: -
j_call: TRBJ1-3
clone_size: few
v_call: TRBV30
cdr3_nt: TGTGCCTGGAGCCCGGGGGGAGGAAACACCATATATTTT
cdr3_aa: CAWSPGGGNTIYF

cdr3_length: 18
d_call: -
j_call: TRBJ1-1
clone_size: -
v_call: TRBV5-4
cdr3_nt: TGTGCCAGCAGCCCCGGTGGGGCGGGAGGGGTAAAAAACACTGAAGCTTTCTTT
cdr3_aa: CASSPGGAGGVKNTEAFF

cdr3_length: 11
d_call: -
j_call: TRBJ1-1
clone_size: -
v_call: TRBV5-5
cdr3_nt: TGTGCCAGCAGCTGGGTAGCTGAAGCTTTCTTT
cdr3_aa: CASSWVAEAFF

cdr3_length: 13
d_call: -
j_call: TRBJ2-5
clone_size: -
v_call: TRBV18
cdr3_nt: TGTGCCAGCTCAACAGGAACCCAAGAGACCCAGTACTTC
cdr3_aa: CASSTGTQETQYF

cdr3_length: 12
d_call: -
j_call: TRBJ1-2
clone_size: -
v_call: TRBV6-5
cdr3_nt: TGTGCCAGCAGTGCTGACTACTATGGCTACACCTTC
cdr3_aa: CASSADYYGYTF

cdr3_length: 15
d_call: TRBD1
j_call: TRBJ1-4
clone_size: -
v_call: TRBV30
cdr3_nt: TGTGCCTGGAGTGGACAGGGGGCAACTAATGAAAAACTGTTTTTT
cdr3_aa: CAWSGQGATNEKLFF

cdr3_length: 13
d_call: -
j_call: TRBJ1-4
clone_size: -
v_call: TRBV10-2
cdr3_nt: TGCGCCAGCAGTGAGGGTGCGGGAGAAAAACTGTTTTTT
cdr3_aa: CASSEGAGEKLFF

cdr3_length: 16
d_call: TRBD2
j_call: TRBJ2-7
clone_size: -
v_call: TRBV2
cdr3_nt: TGTGCCAGCAGTAGCGGTCCAGCGGGGAGCTCCTACGAGCAGTACTTC
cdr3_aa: CASSSGPAGSSYEQYF

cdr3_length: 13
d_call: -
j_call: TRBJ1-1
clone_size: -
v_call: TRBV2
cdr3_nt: TGTGCCAGCAAGGGGGGGGCATGGGGTGAAGCTTTCTTT
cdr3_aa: CASKGGAWGEAFF

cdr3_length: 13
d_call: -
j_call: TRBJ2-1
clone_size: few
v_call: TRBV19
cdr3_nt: TGTGCCAGTAGTAGAGACAGGGAGGGTCAGCAGTTCTTC
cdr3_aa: CASSRDREGQQFF

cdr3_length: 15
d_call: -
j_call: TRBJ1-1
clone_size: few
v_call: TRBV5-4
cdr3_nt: TGTGCCAGCAGCACACTACACGGACGGTCTTTAGAAGCTTTCTTT
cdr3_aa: CASSTLHGRSLEAFF

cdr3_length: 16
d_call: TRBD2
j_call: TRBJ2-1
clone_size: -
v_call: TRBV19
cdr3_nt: TGTGCCAGTACCGTGGGGAGTAGCGGGGGGTACAATGAGCAGTTCTTC
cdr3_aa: CASTVGSSGGYNEQFF

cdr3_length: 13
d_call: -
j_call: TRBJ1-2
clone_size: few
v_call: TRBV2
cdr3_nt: TGTGCCAGCAGTGAAGCGCTTTCAGGGGGCTACACCTTC
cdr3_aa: CASSEALSGGYTF

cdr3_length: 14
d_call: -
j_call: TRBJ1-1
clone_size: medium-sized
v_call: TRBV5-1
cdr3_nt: TGCGCCAGCCGGGGGGGAGCCATGGATGGTGAAGCTTTCTTT
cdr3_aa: CASRGGAMDGEAFF

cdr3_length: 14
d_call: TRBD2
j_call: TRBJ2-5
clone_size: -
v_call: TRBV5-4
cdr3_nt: TGTGCCAGCAGCTCCGGGACCCCGGGGGGGACCCAGTACTTC
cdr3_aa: CASSSGTPGGTQYF